These T cell receptor beta chains were read from a single sample in a study of molecular identifiers for immune sequencing clone quantification. A single record per CDR3 protein comes from TCRdb applying MiXCR to the PCR reads. The data contain approximately 550,000 distinct CDR3 sequences, around 25% of them seen just once; the ten biggest clones take up just over 0.75%. Sequenced: naive CD8+ T cells from blood, with Jurkat cell RNA spiked in. These receptor sequences come from a human donor in good health. Some libraries in this study had Jurkat cell RNA spiked in. CDR3s include the opening cysteine and the closing phenylalanine or tryptophan. Each record gives: V gene, CDR3 protein.

>TRBV7-2
CASSSSGHSYNEQFF
>TRBV7-6
CASSSTTGTGANVLTF
>TRBV5-6
CASSLKWVGATYEQYF
>TRBV29-1
CSGTQGQGSYNEQFF
>TRBV29-1
CSVGVAPYEQYF
>TRBV4-3
CASSQDWRTDGRDTQYF
>TRBV6-6
CASSVSSGYPYEQYF
>TRBV7-9
CASSLAGALVDTQYF
>TRBV29-1
CSVESGGGRAPQSF
>TRBV11-2
CASSLHAGNTEAFF
>TRBV7-6
CASSPNPRDYEQYF
>TRBV4-3
CASSQGQYNTEAFF
>TRBV7-2
CASRFFPQGLAGLDTQYF
>TRBV7-2
CASSPGLAASYNEQFF
>TRBV14
CASSPRGHPLGYTF
>TRBV7-6
CACSLGLGYEQYF
>TRBV6-2/TRBV6-3
CASSYSQQFEHSAFF
>TRBV6-5
CASSSTGPLGVDEQFF
>TRBV9
CASSPWTGFVEPQYF
>TRBV7-6
CASSLGSGGSGEQYF
>TRBV28
CASSLNIALNGYTF
>TRBV24-1
CAASDLQSLEVATNEKLFF
>TRBV4-3
CASSQDVDLAGAGELFF
>TRBV15
CATSTSPQELSDAEAFF
>TRBV6-2/TRBV6-3
CASSYRYYKEETQYF
>TRBV6-2/TRBV6-3
CASSVSRMNTEAFF
>TRBV6-2/TRBV6-3
CASTNPVGQVTDTQYF
>TRBV7-8
CASSLAPGGREQYF
>TRBV4-1
CACSQGGQGSFEQYF
>TRBV12-3/TRBV12-4
CASSSAADQETQYF
>TRBV4-3
CASSQVPISGNTIYF
>TRBV4-3
CASSQDTGPGGSDTQYF
>TRBV20-1
CSARDLGLYTEAFF
>TRBV4-1
CASSQDRQGRLPQHF
>TRBV4-1
CASSQGGLGQSGELFF
>TRBV12-3/TRBV12-4
CASSLDRGQKTQYF
>TRBV11-2
CASSLDRRGGLATNEKLFF
>TRBV28
CATLSVSYSNQPQHF
>TRBV7-3
CASSLGPGMGAPSF
>TRBV2
CASSEALGYTQYF
>TRBV4-3
CASSQDMGNRVQFF
>TRBV7-9
CASSSASGFYEQYF
>TRBV4-3
CASSPDLTGGLNEKLFF
>TRBV27
CASSQGQDYNEQFF
>TRBV27
CASSPRDRSSGNTIYF
>TRBV12-3/TRBV12-4
CASSNDGTGGYNEQFF
>TRBV27
CASSLGGLRGYTF
>TRBV2
CASSSDWGQLRVTDTQYF
>TRBV19
CATRNEKLFF